This T cell receptor (beta chain) was sequenced for a study of T-cell memory formation after mild COVID-19 (dated by TCRdb to the early 2020s). Study-wide context: TCR sequence clusters from the two donors were largely donor specific. T-cell clones expanding and contracting after mild COVID-19 in two donors were tracked by longitudinal TCRalpha and TCRbeta repertoire sequencing. The cohort comprised two young, previously healthy adult volunteers, one female and one male.

With regard to this clonotype: The clone's antigen remains unknown. No much larger clonotype is one base removed from it; base qualities were not supplied.

Clipping removes 5 bases from V and 0 bases from J, with 8 as the unmatched junction base count. The CDR3 measures 16 amino acids from cysteine to phenylalanine. Only the CDR3 portion is preserved as DNA: 48 bases, with reading frame beginning at the first base. CDR1 LGHDT and CDR2 YNNKEL were looked up in the germline V gene (reference sequence). Ficoll-Paque density gradient centrifugation was the method used to isolate PBMCs. Beyond this particular receptor, the publication reports: Balanced CD4/CD8 phenotypes were observed for clones contracting from day 15 to 85, whereas a bias towards CD4+ was observed for a second wave of clones expanding from day 15 to 37. Only two mild cases were covered by the study, and larger cohorts that include severe cases with pre-infection samples were considered necessary. The second-wave clones that peaked on day 37 were not confirmed to be SARS-CoV-2 specific. Contracting CD4+ clones were located mainly in the CM and EM memory subsets, whereas CD8+ clones were found to be enriched in EMRA. The detection of some responding clones in pre-infection memory suggests that pre-existing cross-reactive memory T cells joined the SARS-CoV-2 response.

The instrument was an Illumina NovaSeq 6000. TCRalpha and TCRbeta cDNA libraries were built by 5'RACE with constant-segment primers, adding sample barcodes and unique molecular identifiers. Trizol reagent was used to extract RNA from every sample. Libraries were amplified in two PCR steps, with a second sample barcode and Illumina TruSeq adapters added in the second step. Libraries were sequenced on an Illumina NovaSeq with 2 x 150 bp paired-end reads. In the paper's pipeline: With migec v1.2.7, reads were demultiplexed and then collapsed into UMI-guided consensus sequences. Using mixcr v2.1.11, UMI consensuses were aligned to TRA and TRB V and J templates and then assembled into clonotypes. Clonotypes were classified as expanded or contracted when called significant by both edgeR and NoisET, with noise models trained on biological replicates. For edgeR calls, a false discovery rate-adjusted p below 0.01 and a log2 fold-change threshold of 1 were applied. PCA with hierarchical clustering of max-normalized trajectories of the 1000 most abundant clonotypes was used as exploratory dynamics analysis. Each responding clone was given a CD4 or CD8 phenotype based on the CD4+ and CD8+ repertoires, which had been sequenced separately. Using fastp trimming at Q25 and MiXCR clonotype assembly, TCRdb reanalyzed the public sequencing data and kept in-frame beta chains. When rows share a CDR3 protein, they turn into one entry using the most common DNA and genes. It is TCRdb's table, rather than the study itself, that gives the V and J calls and clone size. For this sample the table gives roughly 240,000 distinct CDR3 sequences, of which 15% were detected only once. 2.1% of the sample comes from the top ten.

The receptor chain draws on TRBV3-1 and TRBJ2-7; 9 central nucleotides agree with TRBD1. Sequenced sample: PBMCs or a T cell subset sorted from them (not recorded which). The TCR was taken from an adult woman who had mild COVID-19 (a few samples of this study predate the infection). The sample titles of this study are shuffled in the database, so cell type and time point are left out; the donor was told from shared clones. The CDR3 sequence is CASSSLPGQGSYEQYF. The DNA is TGTGCCAGCAGCTCGCTACCGGGACAGGGCTCCTACGAGCAGTACTTC.